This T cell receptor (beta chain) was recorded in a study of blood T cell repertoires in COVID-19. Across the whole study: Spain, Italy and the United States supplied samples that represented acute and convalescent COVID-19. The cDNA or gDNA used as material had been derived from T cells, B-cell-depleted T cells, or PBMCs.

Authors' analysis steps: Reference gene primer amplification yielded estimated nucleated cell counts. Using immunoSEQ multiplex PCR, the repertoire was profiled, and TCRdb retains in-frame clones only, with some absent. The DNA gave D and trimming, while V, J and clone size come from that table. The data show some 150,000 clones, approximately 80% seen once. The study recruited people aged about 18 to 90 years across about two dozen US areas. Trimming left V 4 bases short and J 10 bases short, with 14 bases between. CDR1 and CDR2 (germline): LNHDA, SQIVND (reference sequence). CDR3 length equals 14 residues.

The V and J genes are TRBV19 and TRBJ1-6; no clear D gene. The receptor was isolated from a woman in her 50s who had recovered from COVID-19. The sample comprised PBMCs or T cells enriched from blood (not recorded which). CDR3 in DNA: TGTGCCAGTAGTACCAACTCAATGGTCTCACCCCTCCACTTT. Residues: CASSTNSMVSPLHF. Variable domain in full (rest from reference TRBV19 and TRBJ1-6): DGGITQSPKYLFRKEGQNVTLSCEQNLNHDAMYWYRQDPGQGLRLIYYSQIVNDFQKGDIAEGYSVSREKKESFPLTVTSAQKNPTAFYLCASSTNSMVSPLHFGNGTRLTVT.